This TCR beta chain originates from a study of graft-versus-host responses after intestinal transplantation. Study details: Grafts that recipients had were multivisceral, liver-intestinal, or isolated intestinal transplants. Broader study findings: Detected in recipient marrow were GvH clones, some of which were first observed in ileum or blood.

In regard to this clone: What it binds is not known.

Germline V gives CDR1 SGHVS, CDR2 FNYEAQ. V was cut by 5 bases and J by 0 bases, with 10 bases left in between. This CDR3 has 14 amino acids. Some clones are missing from TCRdb's copy, which holds only in-frame ones; the method was immunoSEQ multiplex PCR. The repertoire holds more than 9,500 clones, with roughly 84% as singletons. The material sequenced was PBMCs, taken around 310 days after intestinal transplant. The sequence was collected from a human patient who received an intestinal transplant, so some T cells may come from the graft donor. J is TRBJ2-5 and V is TRBV7-6; no clear D gene. The CDR3 region has the DNA TGTGCCAGCAGCCCCTCAGGCTACCAAGAGACCCAGTACTTC. Translated: CASSPSGYQETQYF.